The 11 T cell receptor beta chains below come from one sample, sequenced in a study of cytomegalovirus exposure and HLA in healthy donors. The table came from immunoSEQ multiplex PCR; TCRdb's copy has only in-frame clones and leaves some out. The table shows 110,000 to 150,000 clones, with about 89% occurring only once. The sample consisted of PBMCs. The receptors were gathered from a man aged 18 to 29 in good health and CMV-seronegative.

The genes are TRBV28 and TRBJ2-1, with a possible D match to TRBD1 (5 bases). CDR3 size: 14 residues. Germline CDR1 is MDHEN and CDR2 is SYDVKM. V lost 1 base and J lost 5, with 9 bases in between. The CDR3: CASSLSGYHNEQFF. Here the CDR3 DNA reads TGTGCCAGCAGTTTATCAGGGTACCACAATGAGCAGTTCTTC.

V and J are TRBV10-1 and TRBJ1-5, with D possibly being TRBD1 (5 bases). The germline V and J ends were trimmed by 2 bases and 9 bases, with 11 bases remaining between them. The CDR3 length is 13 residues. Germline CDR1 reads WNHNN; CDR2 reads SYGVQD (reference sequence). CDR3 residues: CASSETGGGPQHF. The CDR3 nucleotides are TGCGCCAGCAGTGAGACAGGCGGGGGGCCCCAGCATTTT.

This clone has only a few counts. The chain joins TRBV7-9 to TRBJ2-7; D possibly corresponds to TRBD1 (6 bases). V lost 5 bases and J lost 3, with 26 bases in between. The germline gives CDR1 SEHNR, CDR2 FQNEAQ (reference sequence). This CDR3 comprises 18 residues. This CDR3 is CASSPTSTGTYRRYEQYF. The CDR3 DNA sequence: TGTGCCAGCAGCCCAACTAGTACAGGGACATATCGCCGCTACGAGCAGTACTTC.

The CDR3 is CASTFEGLAGVHPYNEQFF. Written as DNA, the CDR3 is TGTGCCAGCACTTTTGAGGGACTAGCGGGAGTACACCCCTACAATGAGCAGTTCTTC. The genes are TRBV7-9 and TRBJ2-1; 14 bases fit TRBD2. CDR3 size: 19 residues. CDR1 is SEHNR, CDR2 FQNEAQ, per germline (reference sequence). Trimming at V came to 7 bases and at J to 2 bases, leaving 13 bases not matched to a gene.

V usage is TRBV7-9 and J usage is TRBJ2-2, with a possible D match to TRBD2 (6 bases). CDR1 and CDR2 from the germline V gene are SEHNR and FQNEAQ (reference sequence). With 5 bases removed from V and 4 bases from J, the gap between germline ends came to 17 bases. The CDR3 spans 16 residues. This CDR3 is CASSPRDWKSTGELFF. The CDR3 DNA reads TGTGCCAGCAGCCCCAGGGACTGGAAAAGCACCGGGGAGCTGTTTTTT.

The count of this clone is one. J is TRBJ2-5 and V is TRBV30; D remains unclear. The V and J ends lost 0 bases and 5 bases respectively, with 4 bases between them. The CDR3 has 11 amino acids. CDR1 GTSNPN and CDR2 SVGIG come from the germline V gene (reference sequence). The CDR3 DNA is TGTGCCTGGAGTGTACTGGAGACCCAGTACTTC. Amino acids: CAWSVLETQYF.

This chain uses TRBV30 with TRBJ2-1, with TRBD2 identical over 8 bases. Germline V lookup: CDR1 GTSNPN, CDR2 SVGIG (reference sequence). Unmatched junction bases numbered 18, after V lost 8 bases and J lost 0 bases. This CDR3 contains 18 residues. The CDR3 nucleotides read TGTGCCGTGGACCAGGGACTAGAGTCCTTCTCCTCCTACAATGAGCAGTTCTTC. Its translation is CAVDQGLESFSSYNEQFF.

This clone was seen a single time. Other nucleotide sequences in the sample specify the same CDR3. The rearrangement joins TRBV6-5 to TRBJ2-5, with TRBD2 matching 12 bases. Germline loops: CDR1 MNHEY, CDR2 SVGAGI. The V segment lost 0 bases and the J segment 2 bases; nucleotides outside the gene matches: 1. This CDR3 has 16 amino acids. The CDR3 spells CASSYSTSGGQETQYF. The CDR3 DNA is TGTGCCAGCAGTTACTCGACTAGCGGGGGACAAGAGACCCAGTACTTC.

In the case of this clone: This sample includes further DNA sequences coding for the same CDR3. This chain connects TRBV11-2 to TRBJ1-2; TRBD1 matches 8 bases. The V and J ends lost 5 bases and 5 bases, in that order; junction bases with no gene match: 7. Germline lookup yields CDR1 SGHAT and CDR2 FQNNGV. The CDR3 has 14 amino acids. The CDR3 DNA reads TGTGCCAGCAGCCCAGGGACAGGATCATATGGCTACACCTTC. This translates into CASSPGTGSYGYTF.

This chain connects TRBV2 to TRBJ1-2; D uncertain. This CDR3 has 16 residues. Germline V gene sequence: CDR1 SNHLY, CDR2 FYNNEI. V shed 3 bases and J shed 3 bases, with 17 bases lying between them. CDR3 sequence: CASSDSRTRVDYGYTF. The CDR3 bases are TGTGCCAGCAGTGACTCCCGAACCCGCGTTGACTATGGCTACACCTTC.

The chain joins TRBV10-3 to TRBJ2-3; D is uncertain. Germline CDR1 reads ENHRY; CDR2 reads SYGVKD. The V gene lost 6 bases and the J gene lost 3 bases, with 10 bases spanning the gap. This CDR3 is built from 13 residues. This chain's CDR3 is CAISPIGTDTQYF. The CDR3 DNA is TGTGCCATCAGCCCCATCGGGACAGATACGCAGTATTTT.